Included here is one TCR beta chain sequence, with context. What it binds is unknown. The data originate from a study of brain T cells in children with intractable seizures. Overall study findings and caveats: Clones missing pre-surgery may reflect undersampling of that blood sample.

The sequenced cases were selected for having the highest brain T cell transcript signatures. The data were produced by immunoSEQ multiplex PCR, yet TCRdb's version contains in-frame clones alone and is incomplete. The table records 55,000 to 80,000 clones, about 96% of them present only once. The source of this sequence is a boy in the first two years of life with focal cortical dysplasia and intractable seizures. This sample comprised peripheral blood, obtained at surgery.

The chain's CDR3 is CASSLDSGGAREQYF. CDR3 nucleotides: TGTGCCAGCAGCTTGGATAGCGGGGGGGCCCGGGAGCAGTACTTC. The chain has TRBV5-4 and TRBJ2-7; 11 bases line up with TRBD2. The junction had 6 bases not matched to a gene; V was cut back by 0 bases and J by 7 bases. The germline V gene has CDR1 SGHNT and CDR2 YYREEE (reference sequence). This CDR3 is 15 amino acids long.